This T cell receptor beta chain was profiled in a study of T cell responses to AZD1222 COVID-19 vaccine. Study at large: Pooled in the analysis were second doses at about 4 or about 12 weeks. Study-level findings and limits: In a largely white British group with more females than males, clonal diversity was possibly underestimated. Nearly half of the spike-specific TCRs reportedly recognize variant regions that carry no mutations. Across spike, vaccine-associated CD4 TCRs were found, dominant at 160-218 and 743-854.

Points on this clone: No antigen is known for it.

The CDR3 has 14 amino acids. Germline V gene sequence: CDR1 MNHEY, CDR2 SMNVEV (reference sequence). Trimming stripped 5 bases from V and 0 bases from J, with 10 bases between. Measured with immunoSEQ multiplex PCR; TCRdb has only the in-frame clones, and not every one. This sample has 95,000 to 150,000 clones, with about nine tenths found just once. The source of this sequence is an adult in good health. This specimen was peripheral blood, taken on day 0 of AZD1222 vaccination. V and J are TRBV27 and TRBJ1-2; D perhaps matches TRBD1 (5 bases). CDR3 sequence (DNA): TGTGCCAGCAGTAGCTCGACAGCTAACTATGGCTACACCTTC. This codes for CASSSSTANYGYTF.